This TCR beta chain stems from a study of T cell changes during pregnancy in multiple sclerosis. Clones were read by immunoSEQ multiplex PCR, and TCRdb kept only the in-frame ones, dropping some. This sample yields 55,000 to 85,000 clones, of which 85% to 95% are seen a single time; just under 0.3% belongs to the top ten. This CDR3 region has 15 residues. Germline-derived CDR1 and CDR2 are KGHSH and LQKENI. V lost 3 bases to trimming and J lost 0 bases, with 6 bases between them. The sequence derives from a female donor with multiple sclerosis, enrolled in a pregnancy study. The chain employs TRBV18 and TRBJ2-6; D is uncertain. Sequenced here: CD4+ T cells from peripheral blood mononuclear cells, sampled after pregnancy. In DNA, the CDR3 is TGTGCCAGCTCACCGCTCAGCTCTGGGGCCAACGTCCTGACTTTC. It translates to CASSPLSSGANVLTF.